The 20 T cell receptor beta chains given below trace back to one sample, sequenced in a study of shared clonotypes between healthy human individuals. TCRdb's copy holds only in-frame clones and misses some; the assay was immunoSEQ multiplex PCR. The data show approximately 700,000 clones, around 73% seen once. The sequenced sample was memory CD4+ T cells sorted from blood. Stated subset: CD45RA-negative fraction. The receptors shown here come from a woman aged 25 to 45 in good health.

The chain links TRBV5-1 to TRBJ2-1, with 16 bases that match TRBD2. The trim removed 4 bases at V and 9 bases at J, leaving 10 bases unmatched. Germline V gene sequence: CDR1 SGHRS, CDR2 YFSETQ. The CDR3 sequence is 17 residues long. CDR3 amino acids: CASSLNPGLAGGGEQFF. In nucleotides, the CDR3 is TGCGCCAGCAGCCTGAATCCGGGACTAGCGGGAGGGGGTGAGCAGTTCTTC.

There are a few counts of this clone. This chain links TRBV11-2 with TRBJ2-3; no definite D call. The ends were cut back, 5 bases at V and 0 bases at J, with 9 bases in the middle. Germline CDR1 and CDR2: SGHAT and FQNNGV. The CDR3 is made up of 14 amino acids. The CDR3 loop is CASSQQRSTDTQYF. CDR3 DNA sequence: TGTGCCAGCAGCCAACAGAGGAGCACAGATACGCAGTATTTT.

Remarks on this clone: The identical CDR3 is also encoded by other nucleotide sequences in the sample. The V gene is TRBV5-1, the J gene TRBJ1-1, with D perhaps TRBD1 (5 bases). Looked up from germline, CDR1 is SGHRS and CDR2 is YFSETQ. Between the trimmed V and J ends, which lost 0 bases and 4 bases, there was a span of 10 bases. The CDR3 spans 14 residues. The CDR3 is CASSLAAGRTEAFF. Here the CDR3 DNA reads TGCGCCAGCAGCTTGGCTGCAGGGCGCACTGAAGCTTTCTTT.

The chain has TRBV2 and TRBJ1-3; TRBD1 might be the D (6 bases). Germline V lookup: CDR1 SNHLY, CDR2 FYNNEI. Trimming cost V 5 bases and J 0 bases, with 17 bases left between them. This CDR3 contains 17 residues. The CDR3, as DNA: TGTGCCAGCAGTTCACCGGGACAACAAACCTCTGGAAACACCATATATTTT. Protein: CASSSPGQQTSGNTIYF.

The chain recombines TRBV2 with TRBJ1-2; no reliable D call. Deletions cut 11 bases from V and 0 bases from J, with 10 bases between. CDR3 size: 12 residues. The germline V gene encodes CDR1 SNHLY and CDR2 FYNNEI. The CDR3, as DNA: TGTGCCTCCGGTGTCTCTAACTATGGCTACACCTTC. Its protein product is CASGVSNYGYTF.

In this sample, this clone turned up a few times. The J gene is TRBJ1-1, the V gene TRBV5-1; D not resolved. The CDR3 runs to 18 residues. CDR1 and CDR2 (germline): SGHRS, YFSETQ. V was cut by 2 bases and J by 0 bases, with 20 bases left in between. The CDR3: CASSFSPLIKTMNTEAFF. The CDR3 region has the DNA TGCGCCAGCAGCTTTTCGCCGCTTATTAAGACTATGAACACTGAAGCTTTCTTT.

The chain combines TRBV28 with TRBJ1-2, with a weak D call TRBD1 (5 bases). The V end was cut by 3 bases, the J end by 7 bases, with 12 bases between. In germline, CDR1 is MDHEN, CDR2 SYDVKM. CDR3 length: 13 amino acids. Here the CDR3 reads CASSFLQGTGYTF. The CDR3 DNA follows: TGTGCCAGCAGTTTCCTCCAGGGAACTGGCTACACCTTC.

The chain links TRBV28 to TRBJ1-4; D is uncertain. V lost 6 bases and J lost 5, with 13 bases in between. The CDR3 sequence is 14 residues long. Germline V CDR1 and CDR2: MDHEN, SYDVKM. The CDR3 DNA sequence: TGTGCCAGCAGAGAGAAGAAAGCAAATGAAAAACTGTTTTTT. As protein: CASREKKANEKLFF.

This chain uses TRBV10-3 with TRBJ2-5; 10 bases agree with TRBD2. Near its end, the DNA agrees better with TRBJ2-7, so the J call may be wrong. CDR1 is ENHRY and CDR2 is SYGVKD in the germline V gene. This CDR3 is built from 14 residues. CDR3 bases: TGTGCCATCAGTTCCGGGACTAGCGCCTACGAGCAGTACTTC. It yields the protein CAISSGTSAYEQYF.

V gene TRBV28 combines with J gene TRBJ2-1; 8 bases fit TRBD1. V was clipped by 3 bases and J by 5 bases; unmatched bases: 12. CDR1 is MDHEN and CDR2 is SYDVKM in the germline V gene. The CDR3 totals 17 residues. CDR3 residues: CASSFLTGVPLDNEQFF. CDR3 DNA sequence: TGTGCCAGCAGTTTCTTGACAGGGGTCCCCCTAGACAATGAGCAGTTCTTC.

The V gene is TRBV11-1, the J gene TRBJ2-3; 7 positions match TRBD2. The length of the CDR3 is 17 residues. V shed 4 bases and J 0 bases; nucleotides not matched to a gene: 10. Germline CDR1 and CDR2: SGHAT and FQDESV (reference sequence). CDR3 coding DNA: TGTGCCAGCAGCTCATCAGCGGGGATGGGGAGCACAGATACGCAGTATTTT. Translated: CASSSSAGMGSTDTQYF. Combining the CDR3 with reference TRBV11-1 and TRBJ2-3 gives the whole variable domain EAEVAQSPRYKITEKSQAVAFWCDPISGHATLYWYRQILGQGPELLVQFQDESVVDDSQLPKDRFSAERLKGVDSTLKIQPAELGDSAMYLCASSSSAGMGSTDTQYFGPGTRLTVL.

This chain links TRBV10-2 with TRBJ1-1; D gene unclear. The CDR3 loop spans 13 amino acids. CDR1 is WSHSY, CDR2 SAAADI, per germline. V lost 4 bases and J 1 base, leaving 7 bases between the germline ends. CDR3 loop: CASSVVGNTEAFF. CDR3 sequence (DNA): TGCGCCAGCAGTGTAGTCGGGAACACTGAAGCTTTCTTT.

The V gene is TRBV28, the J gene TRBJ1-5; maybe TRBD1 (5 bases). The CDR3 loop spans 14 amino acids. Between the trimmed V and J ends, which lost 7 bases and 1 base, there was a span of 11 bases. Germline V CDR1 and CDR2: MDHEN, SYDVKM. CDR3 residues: CASTNGGSNQPQHF. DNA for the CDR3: TGTGCCAGCACCAATGGGGGAAGCAATCAGCCCCAGCATTTT.

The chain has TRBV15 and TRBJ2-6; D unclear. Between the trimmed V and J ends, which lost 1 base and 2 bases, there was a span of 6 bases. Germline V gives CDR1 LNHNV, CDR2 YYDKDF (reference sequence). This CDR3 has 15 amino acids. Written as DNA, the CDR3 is TGTGCCACCAGCAGAGGGCTAGCTGGGGCCAACGTCCTGACTTTC. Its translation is CATSRGLAGANVLTF.

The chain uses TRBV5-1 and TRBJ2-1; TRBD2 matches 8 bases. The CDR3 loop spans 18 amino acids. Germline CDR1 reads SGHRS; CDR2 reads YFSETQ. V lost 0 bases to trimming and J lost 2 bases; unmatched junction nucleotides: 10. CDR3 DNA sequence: TGCGCCAGCAGCTTGGCTTCTAGCGGGTACCTCACCTACAATGAGCAGTTCTTC. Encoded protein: CASSLASSGYLTYNEQFF.

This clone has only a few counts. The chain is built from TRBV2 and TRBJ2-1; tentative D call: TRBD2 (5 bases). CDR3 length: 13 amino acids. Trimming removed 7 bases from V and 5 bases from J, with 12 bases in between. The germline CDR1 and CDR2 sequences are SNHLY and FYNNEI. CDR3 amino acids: CASTLLVNNEQFF. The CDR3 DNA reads TGTGCCAGCACCCTACTAGTTAACAATGAGCAGTTCTTC. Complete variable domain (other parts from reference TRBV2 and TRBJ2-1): EPEVTQTPSHQVTQMGQEVILRCVPISNHLYFYWYRQILGQKVEFLVSFYNNEISEKSEIFDDQFSVERPDGSNFTLKIRSTKLEDSAMYFCASTLLVNNEQFFGPGTRLTVL.

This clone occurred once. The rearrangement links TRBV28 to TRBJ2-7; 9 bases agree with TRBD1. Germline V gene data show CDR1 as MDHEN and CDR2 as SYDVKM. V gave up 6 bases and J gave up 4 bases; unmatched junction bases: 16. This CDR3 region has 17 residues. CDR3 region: CASSGQGPSPSGYEQYF. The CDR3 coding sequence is TGTGCCAGCAGCGGACAGGGGCCTTCCCCTTCGGGATACGAGCAGTACTTC.

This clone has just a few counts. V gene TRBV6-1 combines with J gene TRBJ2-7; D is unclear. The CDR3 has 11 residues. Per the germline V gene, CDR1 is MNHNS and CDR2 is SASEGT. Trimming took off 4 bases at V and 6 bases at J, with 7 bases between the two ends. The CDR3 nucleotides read TGTGCCAGCAGTGTAGGTAGCGAGCAGTACTTC. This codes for CASSVGSEQYF.

The CDR3 sequence is CATPGEGSNQPQHF. The CDR3 coding sequence is TGTGCCACCCCTGGGGAGGGTAGCAATCAGCCCCAGCATTTT. This chain links TRBV28 with TRBJ1-5; D is unclear. The ends were cut back, 10 bases at V and 0 bases at J, with 13 bases in the middle. Germline V gene data show CDR1 as MDHEN and CDR2 as SYDVKM. The CDR3 has 14 residues.

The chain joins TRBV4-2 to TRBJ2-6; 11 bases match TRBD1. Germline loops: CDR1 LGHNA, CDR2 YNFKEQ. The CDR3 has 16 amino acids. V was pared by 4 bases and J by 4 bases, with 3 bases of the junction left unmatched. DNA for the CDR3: TGTGCCAGCAGCCGAGGACAGGGGGCGGGGGCCAACGTCCTGACTTTC. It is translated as CASSRGQGAGANVLTF.